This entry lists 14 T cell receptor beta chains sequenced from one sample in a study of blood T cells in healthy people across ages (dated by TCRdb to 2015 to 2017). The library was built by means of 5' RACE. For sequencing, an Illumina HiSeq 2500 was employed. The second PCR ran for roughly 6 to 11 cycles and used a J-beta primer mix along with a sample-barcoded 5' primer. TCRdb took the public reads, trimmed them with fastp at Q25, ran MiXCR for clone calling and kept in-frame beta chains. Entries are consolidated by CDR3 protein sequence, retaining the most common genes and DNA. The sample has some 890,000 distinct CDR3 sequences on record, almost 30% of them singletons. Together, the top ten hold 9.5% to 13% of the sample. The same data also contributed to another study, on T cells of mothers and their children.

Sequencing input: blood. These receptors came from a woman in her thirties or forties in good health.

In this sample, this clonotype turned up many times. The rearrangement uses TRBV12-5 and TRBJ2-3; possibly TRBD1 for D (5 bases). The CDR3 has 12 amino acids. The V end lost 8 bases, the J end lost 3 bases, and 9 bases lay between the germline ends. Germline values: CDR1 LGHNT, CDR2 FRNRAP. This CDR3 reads CASQGLTDTQYF. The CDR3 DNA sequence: TGTGCTAGTCAGGGTTTGACAGATACGCAGTATTTT.

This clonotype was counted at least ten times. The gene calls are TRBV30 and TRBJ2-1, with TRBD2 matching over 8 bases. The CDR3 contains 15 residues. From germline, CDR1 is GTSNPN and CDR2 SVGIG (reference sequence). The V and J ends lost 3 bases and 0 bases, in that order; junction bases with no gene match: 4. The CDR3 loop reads CAWRGGTSSYNEQFF. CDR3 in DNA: TGTGCCTGGAGAGGGGGGACTAGCTCCTACAATGAGCAGTTCTTC.

This CDR3 is CASSSNRVPVAFF. Here the CDR3 DNA reads TGTGCCAGCAGCTCAAACAGGGTTCCAGTAGCTTTCTTT. V usage is TRBV13 and J usage is TRBJ1-1, with D possibly TRBD1 on 6 matching bases. V was cut by 4 bases and J by 10 bases, with 16 bases left in between. Looked up from germline, CDR1 is PRHDT and CDR2 is FYEKMQ (reference sequence). The CDR3 has 13 amino acids.

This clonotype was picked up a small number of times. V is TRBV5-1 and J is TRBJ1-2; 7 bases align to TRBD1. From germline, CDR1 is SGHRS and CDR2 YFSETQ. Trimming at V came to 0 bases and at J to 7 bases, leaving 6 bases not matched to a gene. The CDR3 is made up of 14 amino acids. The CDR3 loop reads CASSLDRGDCGYTF. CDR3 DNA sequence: TGCGCCAGCAGCTTGGACAGGGGTGACTGTGGCTACACCTTC.

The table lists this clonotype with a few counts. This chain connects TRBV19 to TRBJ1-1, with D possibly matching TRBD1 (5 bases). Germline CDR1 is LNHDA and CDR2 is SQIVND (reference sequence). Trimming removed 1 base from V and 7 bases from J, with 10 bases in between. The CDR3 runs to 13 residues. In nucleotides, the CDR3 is TGTGCCAGTAGTATAGGTCGGACAAATGAAGCTTTCTTT. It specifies CASSIGRTNEAFF.

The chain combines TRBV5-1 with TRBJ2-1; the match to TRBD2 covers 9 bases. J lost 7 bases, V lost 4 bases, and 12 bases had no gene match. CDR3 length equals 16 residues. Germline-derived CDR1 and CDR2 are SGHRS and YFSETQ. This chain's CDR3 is CASSLGGGEYRNEQFF. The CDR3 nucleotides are TGCGCCAGCAGCCTAGGCGGGGGGGAGTACAGGAATGAGCAGTTCTTC.

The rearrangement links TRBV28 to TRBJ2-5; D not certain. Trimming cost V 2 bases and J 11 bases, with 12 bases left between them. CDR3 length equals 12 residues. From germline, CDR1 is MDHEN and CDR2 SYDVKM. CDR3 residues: CASSLIRDGQYF. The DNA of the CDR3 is TGTGCCAGCAGTTTAATCCGCGACGGGCAGTACTTC.

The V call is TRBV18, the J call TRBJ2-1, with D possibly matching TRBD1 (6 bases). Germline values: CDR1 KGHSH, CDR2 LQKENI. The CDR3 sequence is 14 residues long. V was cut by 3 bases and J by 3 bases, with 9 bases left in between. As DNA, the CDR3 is TGTGCCAGCTCACCTCAGACAGGCTACAATGAGCAGTTCTTC. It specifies CASSPQTGYNEQFF. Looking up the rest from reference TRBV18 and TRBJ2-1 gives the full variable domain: NAGVMQNPRHLVRRRGQEARLRCSPMKGHSHVYWYRQLPEEGLKFMVYLQKENIIDESGMPKERFSAEFPKEGPSILRIQQVVRGDSAAYFCASSPQTGYNEQFFGPGTRLTVL.

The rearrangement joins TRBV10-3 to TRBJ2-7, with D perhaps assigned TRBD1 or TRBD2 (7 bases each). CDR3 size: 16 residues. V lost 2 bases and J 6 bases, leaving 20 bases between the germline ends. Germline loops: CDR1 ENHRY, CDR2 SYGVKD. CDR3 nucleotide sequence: TGTGCCATCAGTGAGACAGGGGCGGGAGAGGGCCGCGAGCAGTACTTC. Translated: CAISETGAGEGREQYF.

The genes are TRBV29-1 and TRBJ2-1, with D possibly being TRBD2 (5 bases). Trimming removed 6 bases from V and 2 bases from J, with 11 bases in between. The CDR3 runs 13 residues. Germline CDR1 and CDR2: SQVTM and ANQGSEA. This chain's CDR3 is CSVKDGTYNEQFF. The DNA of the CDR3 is TGCAGCGTCAAGGACGGGACCTACAATGAGCAGTTCTTC.

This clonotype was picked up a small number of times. CDR3 amino acids: CASSSGWSTEAFF. For the CDR3, the DNA is TGCGCCAGCAGCTCGGGTTGGAGCACTGAAGCTTTCTTT. The chain links TRBV5-1 to TRBJ1-1; D ambiguous. CDR1 is SGHRS and CDR2 is YFSETQ in the germline V gene. V lost 3 bases and J lost 4, with 10 bases in between. CDR3 length: 13 residues.

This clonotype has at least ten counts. The CDR3 loop is CSVGPRETQYF. The CDR3 DNA is TGCAGCGTTGGGCCGAGGGAGACCCAGTACTTC. This sequence joins TRBV29-1 and TRBJ2-5; D remains ambiguous. V was cut by 4 bases and J by 5 bases, with 8 bases left in between. This CDR3 comprises 11 residues. Germline V CDR1 and CDR2: SQVTM, ANQGSEA.

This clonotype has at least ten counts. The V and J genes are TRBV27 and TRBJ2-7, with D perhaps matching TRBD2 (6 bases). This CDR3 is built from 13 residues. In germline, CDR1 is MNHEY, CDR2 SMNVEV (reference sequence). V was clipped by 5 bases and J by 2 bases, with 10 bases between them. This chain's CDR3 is CASSAGEAYEQYF. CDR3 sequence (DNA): TGTGCCAGCAGTGCCGGGGAGGCCTACGAGCAGTACTTC.

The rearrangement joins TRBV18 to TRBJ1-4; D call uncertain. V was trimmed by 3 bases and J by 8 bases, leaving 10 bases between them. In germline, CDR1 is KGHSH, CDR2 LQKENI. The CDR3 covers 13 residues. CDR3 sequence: CASSPRSYEKLFF. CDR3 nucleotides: TGTGCCAGCTCACCTCGTAGTTACGAAAAACTGTTTTTT.